This T cell receptor (beta chain) originates from a study of T-cell reconstitution after alpha-beta-depleted transplantation in children. CDR1 DFQATT and CDR2 SNEGSKA come from the germline V gene (reference sequence). The CDR3 is 15 residues long. V shed 6 bases and J 2 bases; nucleotides not matched to a gene: 6. A library of TCRbeta sequences, prepared with unique molecular identifiers, was generated. TCRdb recomputed calls from the PCR reads with MiXCR, one row per CDR3 protein. The sample lists hundreds of thousands of distinct CDR3 sequences; around a sixth were seen once. The chain recombines TRBV20-1 with TRBJ2-5; 13 bases align to TRBD2. The sample in question was PBMCs from the stem cell graft donor, obtained from the stem cell graft. The TCR sequence derives from a human donor who donated a stem cell graft to a child with acute myeloid leukemia. In DNA form, the CDR3 reads TGCAGTGCCCTGGGACTAGCGGGGAAACAAGAGACCCAGTACTTC. Translating gives CSALGLAGKQETQYF.